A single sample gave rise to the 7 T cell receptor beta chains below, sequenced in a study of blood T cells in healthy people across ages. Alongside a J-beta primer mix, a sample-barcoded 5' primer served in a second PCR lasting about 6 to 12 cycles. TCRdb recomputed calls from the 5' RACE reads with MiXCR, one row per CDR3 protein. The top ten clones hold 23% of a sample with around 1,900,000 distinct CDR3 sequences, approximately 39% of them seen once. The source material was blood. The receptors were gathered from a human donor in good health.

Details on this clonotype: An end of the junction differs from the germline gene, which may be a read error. The CDR3 DNA reads as TGCAGTGCTATAGCCGAAAGCTCCTACGGGCAGTACTTC. Encoded protein: CSAIAESSYGQYF. The chain has TRBV20-1 and TRBJ2-7, with D hard to call. Germline V gene lookup returns CDR1 DFQATT and CDR2 SNEGSKA (reference sequence). This CDR3 comprises 13 residues.

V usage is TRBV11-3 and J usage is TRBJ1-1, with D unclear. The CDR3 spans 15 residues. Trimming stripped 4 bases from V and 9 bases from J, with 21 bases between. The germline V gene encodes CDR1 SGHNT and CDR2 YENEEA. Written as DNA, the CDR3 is TGTGCCAGCAGCTCGTACCTTGAGGACGATATCCAAGCTTTCTTT. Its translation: CASSSYLEDDIQAFF. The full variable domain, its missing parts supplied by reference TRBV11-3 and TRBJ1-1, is EAGVVQSPRYKIIEKKQPVAFWCNPISGHNTLYWYLQNLGQGPELLIRYENEEAVDDSQLPKDRFSAERLKGVDSTLKIQPAELGDSAVYLCASSSYLEDDIQAFFGQGTRLTVV.

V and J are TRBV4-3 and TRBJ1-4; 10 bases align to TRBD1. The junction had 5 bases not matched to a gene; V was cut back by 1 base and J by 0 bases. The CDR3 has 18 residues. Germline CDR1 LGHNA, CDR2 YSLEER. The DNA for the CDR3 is TGCGCCAGCAGCCAAGCCCAGGGACAGGGGACAACTAATGAAAAACTGTTTTTT. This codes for CASSQAQGQGTTNEKLFF.

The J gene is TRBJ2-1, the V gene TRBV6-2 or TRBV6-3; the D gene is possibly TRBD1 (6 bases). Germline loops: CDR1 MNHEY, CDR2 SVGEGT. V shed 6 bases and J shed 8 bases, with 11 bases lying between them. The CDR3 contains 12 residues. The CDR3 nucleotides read TGTGCCAGCAGGAAGGGGGTCTATGAGCAGTTCTTC. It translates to CASRKGVYEQFF.

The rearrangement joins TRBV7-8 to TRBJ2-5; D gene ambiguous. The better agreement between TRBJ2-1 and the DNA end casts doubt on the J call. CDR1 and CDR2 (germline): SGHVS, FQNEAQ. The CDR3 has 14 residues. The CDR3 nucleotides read TGTGCCAGCAGCCCCCGCAACCTACAAGAGACCCAGTTCTTC. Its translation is CASSPRNLQETQFF.

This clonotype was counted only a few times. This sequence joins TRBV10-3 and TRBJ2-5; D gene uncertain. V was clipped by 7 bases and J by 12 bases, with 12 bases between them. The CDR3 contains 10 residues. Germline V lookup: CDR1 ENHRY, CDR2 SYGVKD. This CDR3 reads CAIISLSKYF. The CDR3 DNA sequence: TGTGCCATCATTAGCCTTTCGAAGTACTTC.

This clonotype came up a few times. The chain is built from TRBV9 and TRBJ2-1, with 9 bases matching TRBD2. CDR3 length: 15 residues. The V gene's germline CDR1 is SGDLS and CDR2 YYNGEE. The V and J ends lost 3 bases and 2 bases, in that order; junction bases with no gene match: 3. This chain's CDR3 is CASSERGDPYNEQFF. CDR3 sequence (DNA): TGTGCCAGCAGCGAGCGGGGGGACCCCTACAATGAGCAGTTCTTC.